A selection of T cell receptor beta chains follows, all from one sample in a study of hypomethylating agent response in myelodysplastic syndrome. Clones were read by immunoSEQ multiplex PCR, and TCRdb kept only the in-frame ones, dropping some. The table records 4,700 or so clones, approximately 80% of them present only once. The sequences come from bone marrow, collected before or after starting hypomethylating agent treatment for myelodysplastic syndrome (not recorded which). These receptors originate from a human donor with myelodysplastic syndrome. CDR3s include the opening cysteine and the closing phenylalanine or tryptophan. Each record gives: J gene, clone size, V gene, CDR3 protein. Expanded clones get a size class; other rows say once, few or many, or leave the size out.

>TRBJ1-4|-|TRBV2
CAGTLGRGRGNEKLFF
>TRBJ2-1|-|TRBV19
CASSDGATAAYNEQFF
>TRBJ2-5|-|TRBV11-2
CASSPPGVETQYF
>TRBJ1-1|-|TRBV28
CAILSGGRRTEAFF
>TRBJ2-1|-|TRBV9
CASSMSGGAYNEQFF
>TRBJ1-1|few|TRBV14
CASSQAGWGYTEAFF
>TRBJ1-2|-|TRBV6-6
CASRGMVDGILYGYTF
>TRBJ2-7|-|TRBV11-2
CASSFTSGVDYEQYF
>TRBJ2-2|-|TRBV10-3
CAISRQGGAGELFF
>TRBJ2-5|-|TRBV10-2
CASAHLGQEKETQYF
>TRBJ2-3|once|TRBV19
CASSIPSGNTDTQYF
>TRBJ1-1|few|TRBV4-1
CASSSPTQNTEAFF
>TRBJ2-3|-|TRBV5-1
CASRGLAGDSTDTQYF
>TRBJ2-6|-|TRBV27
CASRRTAGANVLTF
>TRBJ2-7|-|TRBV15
CATSRDQGQGLEQYF
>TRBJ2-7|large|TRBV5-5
CASSLAYEQYF
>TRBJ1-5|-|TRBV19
CASSMWGQNQPQHF
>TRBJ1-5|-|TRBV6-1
CASSLGRGRQHF
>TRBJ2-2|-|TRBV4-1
CASSRATGSTGELFF
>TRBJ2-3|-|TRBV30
CAWSESDTQYF
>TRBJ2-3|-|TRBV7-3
CASSSDYPHYTDTQYF
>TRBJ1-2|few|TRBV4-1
CASSQVDWYGYTF
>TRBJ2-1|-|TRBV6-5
CASSHRGSTNEQFF
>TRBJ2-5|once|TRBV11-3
CASSVGQGRQETQYF
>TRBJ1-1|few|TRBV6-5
CASSLFGNTEAFF
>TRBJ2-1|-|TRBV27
CASSLDRVRDEQFF
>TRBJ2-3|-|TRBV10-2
CASSGVGLAATDTQYF
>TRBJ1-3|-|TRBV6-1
CASSGETGFGNTIYF
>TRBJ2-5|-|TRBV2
CASSEDGETQYF
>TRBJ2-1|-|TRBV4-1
CASSHSSGGANEQFF
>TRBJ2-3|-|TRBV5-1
CASSLNPKPDTQYF
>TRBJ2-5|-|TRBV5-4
CASSFLDREETQYF
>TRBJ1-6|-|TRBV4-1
CASSHPDEGYNSPLHF
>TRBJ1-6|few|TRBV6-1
CATGSQPLHF
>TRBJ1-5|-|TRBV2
CASRGTQPQHF
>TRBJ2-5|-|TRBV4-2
CASSQGWAAGVAETQYF
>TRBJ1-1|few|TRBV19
CASSIIPGTALPPMNTEAFF
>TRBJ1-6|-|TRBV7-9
CASSPQEAGTGSSPLHF
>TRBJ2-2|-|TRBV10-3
CATIRDRGTTGELFF
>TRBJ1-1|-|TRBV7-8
CASTGGQLDTEAFF
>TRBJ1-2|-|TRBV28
CASSPRRTGGAYGYTF